A selection of T cell receptor beta chains follows, all from one sample in a study of blood T cell repertoires in COVID-19. The repertoire was sequenced with immunoSEQ multiplex PCR; TCRdb's copy has only in-frame clones and lacks some. The table shows about 300,000 clones, with 80% to 90% occurring only once. Sequencing used peripheral blood. These receptors were collected from a woman in her 50s who had recovered from COVID-19. CDR3s include the opening cysteine and the closing phenylalanine or tryptophan. Fields, in order: CDR3 DNA, CDR3 protein, D gene, J gene, V gene, clone size. D genes are given only for firm matches. Expanded clones get a size class; other rows say once, few or many, or leave the size out.

cdr3_nt: TGTGCCAGCAGCCTAGGACTAGCGGGAGGTACGCAGTATTTT
cdr3_aa: CASSLGLAGGTQYF
d_call: TRBD2
j_call: TRBJ2-3
v_call: TRBV14
clone_size: .

cdr3_nt: TGTGCCAGCAGCTTAGTTGTTAGCAGCAGCACAGATACGCAGTATTTT
cdr3_aa: CASSLVVSSSTDTQYF
d_call: .
j_call: TRBJ2-3
v_call: TRBV7-2
clone_size: few

cdr3_nt: TGTGCCAGCAGCTTAGGGGGAACAGGGAATCAGCCCCAGCATTTT
cdr3_aa: CASSLGGTGNQPQHF
d_call: .
j_call: TRBJ1-5
v_call: TRBV7-6
clone_size: .

cdr3_nt: TGTGCCAGCAGTAGCGCCGGGACAGGGAAAGCCTACGAGCAGTACTTC
cdr3_aa: CASSSAGTGKAYEQYF
d_call: TRBD1
j_call: TRBJ2-7
v_call: TRBV28
clone_size: .

cdr3_nt: TGCGCCAGCAGCCACGCGGGGTCAACTAATGAAAAACTGTTTTTT
cdr3_aa: CASSHAGSTNEKLFF
d_call: .
j_call: TRBJ1-4
v_call: TRBV4-3
clone_size: .

cdr3_nt: TGTGCCAGCAGAATCAGGGGGCTAGGGAATGAGCAGTTCTTC
cdr3_aa: CASRIRGLGNEQFF
d_call: TRBD1
j_call: TRBJ2-1
v_call: TRBV27
clone_size: .

cdr3_nt: TGCGCCAGCAGGGGGCGGACAGGACTCAATGAAAAACTGTTTTTT
cdr3_aa: CASRGRTGLNEKLFF
d_call: TRBD1
j_call: TRBJ1-4
v_call: TRBV5-1
clone_size: .

cdr3_nt: TGTGCCAGCAGCCCAGGTCAAGGCAATTCACCCCTCCACTTT
cdr3_aa: CASSPGQGNSPLHF
d_call: .
j_call: TRBJ1-6
v_call: TRBV7-6
clone_size: .

cdr3_nt: TGTGCCAGCTCACGAGAAGGGGGGGGCTATGGCTACACCTTC
cdr3_aa: CASSREGGGYGYTF
d_call: .
j_call: TRBJ1-2
v_call: TRBV18
clone_size: .

cdr3_nt: TGTGCCAGTAGTTACACAGATACGCAGTATTTT
cdr3_aa: CASSYTDTQYF
d_call: .
j_call: TRBJ2-3
v_call: TRBV19
clone_size: .

cdr3_nt: TGTGCCTGTTGTTTTGGGACTGGGGCGGGGGGTGAGCAGTTCTTC
cdr3_aa: CACCFGTGAGGEQFF
d_call: TRBD2
j_call: TRBJ2-1
v_call: TRBV19
clone_size: .

cdr3_nt: TGCAGTGCTAGTTCCCAGGGAGAAAAACTGTTTTTT
cdr3_aa: CSASSQGEKLFF
d_call: .
j_call: TRBJ1-4
v_call: TRBV20-1
clone_size: .

cdr3_nt: TGTGCCAGCAGTTCCGGACAGGGGGCGGTAAATGAGCAGTTCTTC
cdr3_aa: CASSSGQGAVNEQFF
d_call: TRBD1
j_call: TRBJ2-1
v_call: TRBV28
clone_size: .

cdr3_nt: TGTGCCAGCAGCTCGCGACAGGGGGTCACAGATACGCAGTATTTT
cdr3_aa: CASSSRQGVTDTQYF
d_call: TRBD1
j_call: TRBJ2-3
v_call: TRBV11-1
clone_size: .

cdr3_nt: TGCGCCAGCAGCCCGACAGGGGTTAATGAAAAACTGTTTTTT
cdr3_aa: CASSPTGVNEKLFF
d_call: TRBD1
j_call: TRBJ1-4
v_call: TRBV5-1
clone_size: .

cdr3_nt: TGTGCCAGCAGCCCAGATCAACCGGGACTAAGTTACGAGCAGTACTTC
cdr3_aa: CASSPDQPGLSYEQYF
d_call: TRBD2
j_call: TRBJ2-7
v_call: TRBV7-2
clone_size: .

cdr3_nt: TGTGCCAGCAGTGGTCCCAGCTCCTACGAGCAGTACTTC
cdr3_aa: CASSGPSSYEQYF
d_call: .
j_call: TRBJ2-7
v_call: TRBV28
clone_size: .

cdr3_nt: TGTGCCAGCAGCTTGGGGCAGACAGGGGATACTGTGCTCTTC
cdr3_aa: CASSLGQTGDTVLF
d_call: TRBD1
j_call: TRBJ2-1
v_call: TRBV5-4
clone_size: .

cdr3_nt: TGTGCCAGCAGTAACCCAGCGGTGAGCTCCTACAATGAGCAGTTCTTC
cdr3_aa: CASSNPAVSSYNEQFF
d_call: .
j_call: TRBJ2-1
v_call: TRBV2
clone_size: few

cdr3_nt: TGTGCCAGTAGTATTAGCGGGGGAGGGGCCGGGGAGCTGTTTTTT
cdr3_aa: CASSISGGGAGELFF
d_call: TRBD2
j_call: TRBJ2-2
v_call: TRBV19
clone_size: .

cdr3_nt: TGTGCCAGCAGCGCCAGTAGCACAGATACGCAGTATTTT
cdr3_aa: CASSASSTDTQYF
d_call: .
j_call: TRBJ2-3
v_call: TRBV7-2
clone_size: few

cdr3_nt: TGTGCCAGCAGCCCCTCGGGGGGCCATGGTTCCTACGAGCAGTACTTC
cdr3_aa: CASSPSGGHGSYEQYF
d_call: .
j_call: TRBJ2-7
v_call: TRBV5-4
clone_size: once

cdr3_nt: TGTGCCAGCAGCCAAGACTTAGTAGCTGGAAACACCATATATTTT
cdr3_aa: CASSQDLVAGNTIYF
d_call: .
j_call: TRBJ1-3
v_call: TRBV14
clone_size: .

cdr3_nt: TGCGCCAGCAGCCCGGGACAGAGGTACTACGAGCAGTACTTC
cdr3_aa: CASSPGQRYYEQYF
d_call: TRBD1
j_call: TRBJ2-7
v_call: TRBV5-1
clone_size: .

cdr3_nt: TGTGCCAGTAGTATGAGATCGACTGATTACTATGGCTACACCTTC
cdr3_aa: CASSMRSTDYYGYTF
d_call: .
j_call: TRBJ1-2
v_call: TRBV19
clone_size: .

cdr3_nt: TGTGCCAGTAAAGGGGGCGCGAACACTGAAGCTTTCTTT
cdr3_aa: CASKGGANTEAFF
d_call: TRBD1
j_call: TRBJ1-1
v_call: TRBV28
clone_size: .

cdr3_nt: TGTGCCATCGCCGACCATAGCGGGGGAGATGAGCAGTTCTTC
cdr3_aa: CAIADHSGGDEQFF
d_call: TRBD2
j_call: TRBJ2-1
v_call: TRBV6-6
clone_size: .

cdr3_nt: TGTGCCACTACCCCGACAGCTACACTCTCCTACGAGCAGTACTTC
cdr3_aa: CATTPTATLSYEQYF
d_call: .
j_call: TRBJ2-7
v_call: TRBV6-5
clone_size: .

cdr3_nt: TGTGCCAGCAGTTTAGCGGGGGGCCGGGCCAAAAACATTCAGTACTTC
cdr3_aa: CASSLAGGRAKNIQYF
d_call: TRBD2
j_call: TRBJ2-4
v_call: TRBV27
clone_size: .

cdr3_nt: TGTGCCAGCAGCTTCCGACAGGGAGAGTCCGGGGAGCTGTTTTTT
cdr3_aa: CASSFRQGESGELFF
d_call: TRBD1
j_call: TRBJ2-2
v_call: TRBV7-9
clone_size: .

cdr3_nt: TGTGCCAGCAGCCTCAACAGGGGTGGAGGGGCCAACGTCCTGACTTTC
cdr3_aa: CASSLNRGGGANVLTF
d_call: TRBD1
j_call: TRBJ2-6
v_call: TRBV7-3
clone_size: .

cdr3_nt: TGCGCCAGCAGCCAAGAAGGGAGGCAAGAGACCCAGTACTTC
cdr3_aa: CASSQEGRQETQYF
d_call: .
j_call: TRBJ2-5
v_call: TRBV4-3
clone_size: .